This T cell receptor (beta chain) was found in a study of T cell clonality in common variable immunodeficiency (dated by TCRdb to the mid-2010s). The full study reports these points: The authors noted that sequencing repertoires of T cell subpopulations would be needed to clarify what caused the increased clonality in CVID. Correlations between repertoire features and clinical complications were limited by patient heterogeneity within the CVID cohort. Compared with healthy controls, CVID subjects showed increased TCRbeta clonality (t-test p = 0.018), a feature most characteristic of about a third of subjects. Reportedly, TCRbeta sequences from CVID had fewer deletions and N-nucleotide insertions, and highly modified clones with 13 or more V deletions were absent from CVID. Although equal DNA input was used, an average of roughly 85,000 unique sequences per sample was obtained for controls, compared with approximately 30,000 for CVID samples. Fewer TCRbeta clones were shared among CVID subjects than among healthy controls (p < 0.0001).

CVID was diagnosed by standard criteria: serum IgG, IgA and/or IgM reduced below normal range, plus specific antibody deficiency. There were 44 subjects in the CVID group (roughly 15 female and 29 male), ranging in age from about 8 to 70 years, with a mean age of around 39. Predominantly Caucasian heritage was noted among both the CVID patients and the healthy controls. At the time of study participation, every CVID subject had been on replacement immunoglobulin therapy for at least one year. No CVID subject was ill or taking immunomodulatory or immunosuppressive medication when blood was collected. Heparinized peripheral whole blood samples of about 5 to 8 ml were collected from each donor. Genomic DNA from adults with common variable immune deficiency (CVID) and from healthy adult controls was used to sequence TCRbeta CDR3 repertoires. Diluted blood was density-centrifuged over Hypaque 1077 or Ficoll-Paque to isolate peripheral blood mononuclear cells. Genomic DNA was obtained from unsorted mononuclear cells through either Qiagen column purification or a centrifugation-based method.

Equivalent amounts of genomic DNA from CVID and control samples were used as sequencing input. For every sample, a 60 bp segment covering the rearranged TCRbeta CDR3 region was amplified and then sequenced. The immunoSEQ assay, a bias-corrected multiplex PCR combined with high-throughput sequencing, was used to amplify TCRbeta. In the authors' own workflow: Every unique nucleotide sequence counted as a clone and was annotated with V, D and J genes, copy number and frequency. Sequences were labeled productive if in frame, and non-productive if out of frame or containing stop codons. As previously described, Shannon's entropy was used to calculate clonality. The predicted amino acid sequences of productive clones were used to derive the mean CDR3 Kyte-Doolittle hydropathy. Hierarchical clustering of scaled V gene usage was performed with the R hclust function using Manhattan distance and complete linkage. Clone sharing by CDR3 amino acid sequence was assessed by resampling 12 repertoires per group over 100 rounds. Repertoires were searched for approximately 77 published EBV-specific and a few hundred published CMV-specific TCRbeta sequences. Analysis left out a couple of CVID samples that produced under 10,000 sequences, so 35 to 50 CVID repertoires remained. As stored in TCRdb, this immuneACCESS dataset retains in-frame rearrangements with V and J assigned. A fraction of the clones does not appear; measured against another copy, unresolved V genes explain less than half of the discrepancy, and the remainder lacks a known reason. For V, J and clone size, that table is used; D and trimming come from the DNA. This sample has more than 20,000 clones in the table, none counted a single time. The ten largest clones add up to less than 4% of the sample.

This clone was detected many times. No cognate antigen has been identified for it. The read ends 3 residues early relative to the CDR3; the germline J gene fills the gap. V is pared back by 0 bases and J by 5 bases, with 13 bases lying between the germline termini. From the cysteine through the phenylalanine, the CDR3 covers 14 amino acids. Only the CDR3 bases that were read are kept: 33 of them, in frame from base 1. Sequences DFQATT (CDR1) and SNEGSKA (CDR2) are obtained from the germline V gene (reference sequence). Input material: peripheral blood mononuclear cells. The chain was built from TRBV20-1 and TRBJ2-5; no D gene can be assigned with confidence. The TCR sequence derives from a human donor with common variable immunodeficiency. The CDR3 reads CSARDPRSWETQYF. The CDR3 DNA, read in part, is TGCAGTGCTAGAGATCCCCGTAGCTGGGAGACC.